This TCR beta chain was captured by sequencing in a study of T cell responses to AZD1222 COVID-19 vaccine. CDR3 size: 19 residues. Germline CDR1 is WNHNN and CDR2 is SYGVQD (reference sequence). Of note for this clone: The target antigen is unknown.

TCRdb's copy holds only in-frame clones and misses some; the assay was immunoSEQ multiplex PCR. The sample has over 150,000 clones, approximately 88% seen once. Regarding the study as a whole: Unmutated variant regions are reportedly targeted by nearly half of spike-specific TCRs. The sample set comprised mostly white British donors with more females, and clonal diversity was possibly underestimated.

The source was peripheral blood, collected 28 days after the second AZD1222 dose. This clonotype was sampled from an adult who received the AZD1222 COVID-19 vaccine. This chain connects TRBV10-1 to TRBJ2-6; 9 nucleotides align to TRBD1. In DNA form, the CDR3 reads TGCGATCACACCGGGACAGGGCCGCTTGGACCCTCTGGGGCCAACGTCCTGACTTTC. As protein: CDHTGTGPLGPSGANVLTF.